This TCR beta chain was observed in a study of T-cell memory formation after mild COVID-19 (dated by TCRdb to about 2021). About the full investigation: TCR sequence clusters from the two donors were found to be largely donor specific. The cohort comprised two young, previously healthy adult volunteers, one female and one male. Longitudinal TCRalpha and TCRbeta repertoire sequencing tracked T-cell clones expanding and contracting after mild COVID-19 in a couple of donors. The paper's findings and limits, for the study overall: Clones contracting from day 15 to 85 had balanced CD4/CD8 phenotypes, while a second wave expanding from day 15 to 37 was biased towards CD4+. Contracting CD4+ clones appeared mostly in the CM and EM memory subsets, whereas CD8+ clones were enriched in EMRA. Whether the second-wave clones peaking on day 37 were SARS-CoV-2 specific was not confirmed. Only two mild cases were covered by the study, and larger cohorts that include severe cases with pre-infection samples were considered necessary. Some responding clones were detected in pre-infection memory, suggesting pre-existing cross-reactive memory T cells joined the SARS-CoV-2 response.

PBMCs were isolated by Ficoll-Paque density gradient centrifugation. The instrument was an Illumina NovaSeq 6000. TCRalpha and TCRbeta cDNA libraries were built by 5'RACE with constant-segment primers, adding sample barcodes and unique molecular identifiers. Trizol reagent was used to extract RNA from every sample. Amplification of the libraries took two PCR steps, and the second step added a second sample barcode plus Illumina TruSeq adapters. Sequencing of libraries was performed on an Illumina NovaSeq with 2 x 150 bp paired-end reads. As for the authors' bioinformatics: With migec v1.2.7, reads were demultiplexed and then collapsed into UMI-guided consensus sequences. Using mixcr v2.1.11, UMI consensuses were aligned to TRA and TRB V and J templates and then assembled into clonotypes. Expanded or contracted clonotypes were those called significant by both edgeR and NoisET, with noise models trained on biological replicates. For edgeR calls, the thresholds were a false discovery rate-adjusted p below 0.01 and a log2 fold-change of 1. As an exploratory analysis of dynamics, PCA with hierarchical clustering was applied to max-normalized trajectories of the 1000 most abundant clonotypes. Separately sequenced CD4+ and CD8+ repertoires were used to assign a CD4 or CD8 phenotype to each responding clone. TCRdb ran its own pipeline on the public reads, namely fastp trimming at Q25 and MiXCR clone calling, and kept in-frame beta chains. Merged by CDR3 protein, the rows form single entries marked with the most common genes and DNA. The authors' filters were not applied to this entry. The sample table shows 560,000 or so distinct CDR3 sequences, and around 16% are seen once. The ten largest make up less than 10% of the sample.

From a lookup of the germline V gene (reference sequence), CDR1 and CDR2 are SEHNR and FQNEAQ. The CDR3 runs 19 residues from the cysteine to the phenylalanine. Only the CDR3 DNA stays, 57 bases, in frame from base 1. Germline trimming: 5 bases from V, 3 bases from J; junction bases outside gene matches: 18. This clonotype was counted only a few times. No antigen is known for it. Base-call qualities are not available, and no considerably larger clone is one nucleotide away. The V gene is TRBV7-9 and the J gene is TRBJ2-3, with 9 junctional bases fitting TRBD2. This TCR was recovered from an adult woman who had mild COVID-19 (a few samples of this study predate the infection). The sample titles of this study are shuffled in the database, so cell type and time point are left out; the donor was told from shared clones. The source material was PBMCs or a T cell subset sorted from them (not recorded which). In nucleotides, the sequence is TGTGCCAGCAGCCCCCCATCGGCCAGTAGCGGGGGCGGAACAGATACGCAGTATTTT. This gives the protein CASSPPSASSGGGTDTQYF.